The rows below give T cell receptor beta chains drawn from one sample of a study of cytomegalovirus exposure and HLA in healthy donors. Sequenced by immunoSEQ multiplex PCR; TCRdb stores in-frame clones only, minus some. The data contain approximately 95,000 clones, about four fifths of them singletons. Sequencing used PBMCs. All receptors come from a woman aged 70 to 79 in good health and CMV-seropositive. The CDR3 runs from the conserved cysteine through the conserved F or W. D genes are given only for firm matches. Only part of the rows carry a size: once, few, many, or a class if the clone is expanded.

CDR3 protein	CDR3 DNA	D gene	V gene	J gene	clone size
CAILGVGSYEQYF	TGTGCCATCCTAGGGGTTGGCTCCTACGAGCAGTACTTC	NA	TRBV28	TRBJ2-7	NA
CASSQGLADTQYF	TGTGCCAGCAGCCAAGGACTAGCAGATACGCAGTATTTT	NA	TRBV4-2	TRBJ2-3	NA
CASSTRGQNIQYF	TGTGCCAGCAGTACCAGGGGGCAGAACATTCAGTACTTC	TRBD1	TRBV9	TRBJ2-4	NA
CASSPRSGVLSTDTQYF	TGTGCCAGCAGCCCGCGAAGCGGGGTGTTAAGCACAGATACGCAGTATTTT	TRBD2	TRBV11-3	TRBJ2-3	NA
CAWSAGTGGMNQPQHF	TGTGCCTGGAGTGCGGGGACAGGGGGAATGAATCAGCCCCAGCATTTT	TRBD1	TRBV30	TRBJ1-5	NA
CSVSTGPNQPQHF	TGCAGCGTTTCGACAGGGCCCAATCAGCCCCAGCATTTT	TRBD1	TRBV29-1	TRBJ1-5	NA
CASRSMGAPNEKLFF	TGTGCCAGTCGCAGCATGGGGGCCCCGAACGAAAAACTGTTTTTT	NA	TRBV2	TRBJ1-4	NA
CAISENPEPQHF	TGTGCCATCAGTGAGAATCCGGAGCCCCAGCATTTT	NA	TRBV10-3	TRBJ1-5	NA
CASSLAGTYGYEQYF	TGTGCCAGCAGCTTGGCTGGGACATATGGCTACGAGCAGTACTTC	NA	TRBV5-5	TRBJ2-7	once
CASSLHSGRTDTQYF	TGTGCCAGCAGCCTCCATAGCGGACGCACAGATACGCAGTATTTT	NA	TRBV25-1	TRBJ2-3	NA
CASGTEQPQHF	TGTGCCAGCGGCACAGAGCAGCCCCAGCATTTT	NA	TRBV2	TRBJ1-5	NA
CASSYSYPSVAYEQYF	TGTGCCAGCAGTTACTCGTACCCATCGGTCGCCTACGAGCAGTACTTC	NA	TRBV6-6	TRBJ2-7	NA
CASSHDSTGANVLTF	TGCGCCAGCAGCCACGACAGTACTGGGGCCAACGTCCTGACTTTC	NA	TRBV4-3	TRBJ2-6	few
CASSPQGLGTEAFF	TGTGCTAGCAGCCCACAGGGGCTGGGCACTGAAGCTTTCTTT	TRBD1	TRBV7-7	TRBJ1-1	NA
CASSPGPSTNYGYTF	TGTGCCAGCTCACCGGGCCCCTCGACCAACTATGGCTACACCTTC	NA	TRBV18	TRBJ1-2	NA
CASSQHPSGRGEQYF	TGTGCCAGCAGCCAACATCCTAGCGGCCGGGGGGAGCAGTACTTC	TRBD2	TRBV14	TRBJ2-7	NA
CARSQSLLNTLSGNTIYF	TGTGCCAGAAGCCAATCCTTACTGAATACGCTCTCTGGAAACACCATATATTTT	NA	TRBV5-3	TRBJ1-3	NA
CAKAFRDSSYEQYF	TGTGCCAAAGCCTTCCGGGACAGCTCCTACGAGCAGTACTTC	TRBD1	TRBV19	TRBJ2-7	NA
CAHDRGHEQYF	TGTGCCCATGACAGGGGCCACGAGCAGTACTTC	TRBD1	TRBV30	TRBJ2-7	NA
CASYRGNTGELFF	TGTGCCAGCTACAGGGGTAACACCGGGGAGCTGTTTTTT	TRBD1	TRBV2	TRBJ2-2	few
CASSRQAGGDFDTQYF	TGTGCCAGCTCACGACAAGCGGGAGGTGATTTCGATACGCAGTATTTT	TRBD2	TRBV18	TRBJ2-3	NA
CASRLQALLGTEAFF	TGTGCCAGCAGGTTACAGGCTCTCTTGGGCACTGAAGCTTTCTTT	NA	TRBV28	TRBJ1-1	NA